The 16 T cell receptor beta chains reported below all come from one sample, sequenced in a study of identical twins. TCRdb re-called the 5' RACE reads through MiXCR, storing one row per CDR3 protein. The sample yields 210,000 or so distinct CDR3 sequences, approximately 15% seen once. This sample was shared with a second study, whose subject was T cells expressing NK-cell markers.

Material: CD8+ T cells sorted from blood. These receptors were obtained from a woman aged 18-35 years in good health.

This clonotype was seen a handful of times. The chain carries TRBV5-6 and TRBJ2-3; 8 bases fit TRBD2. The germline V gene has CDR1 SGHDT and CDR2 YYEEEE. The CDR3 length is 16 residues. V shed 1 base and J 4 bases; nucleotides not matched to a gene: 8. In DNA form, the CDR3 reads TGTGCCAGCAGCTTGTCCGTGGTTAGCGGGGCAGATACGCAGTATTTT. The encoded protein is CASSLSVVSGADTQYF.

This clonotype was detected a few times. V gene TRBV10-3 combines with J gene TRBJ1-1; D not resolved. V lost 2 bases and J 3 bases, leaving 7 bases between the germline ends. Germline-derived CDR1 and CDR2 are ENHRY and SYGVKD. CDR3 length: 13 amino acids. CDR3 nucleotide sequence: TGTGCCATCAGTGAGGGCACCGACACTGAAGCTTTCTTT. Encoded protein: CAISEGTDTEAFF.

The J gene is TRBJ2-2, the V gene TRBV29-1; the D is unclear. The CDR3 consists of 15 residues. The ends were cut back, 3 bases at V and 2 bases at J, with 13 bases in the middle. CDR1 is SQVTM and CDR2 is ANQGSEA in the germline V gene. CDR3 protein: CSVDLGYSNTGELFF. CDR3 sequence (DNA): TGCAGCGTTGATCTTGGGTATTCCAACACCGGGGAGCTGTTTTTT.

In its sample, this clonotype was seen a few times. The chain links TRBV21-1 to TRBJ2-7. TRBV21-1 is deemed a pseudogene. This CDR3 is built from 16 residues. The chain's CDR3 is CASSKAGNRQSYEQYF. The CDR3 DNA is TGTGCCAGCAGCAAAGCAGGAAACCGTCAATCCTACGAGCAGTACTTC.

This clonotype appeared many times. The chain recombines TRBV9 with TRBJ2-1; D not certain. The length of the CDR3 is 16 residues. V lost 3 bases to trimming and J lost 7 bases, with 20 bases between them. The V gene's germline CDR1 is SGDLS and CDR2 YYNGEE. The CDR3 loop is CASSGDPASKGNEQFF. CDR3 coding DNA: TGTGCCAGCAGCGGCGACCCGGCCTCTAAAGGAAATGAGCAGTTCTTC.

The chain couples TRBV29-1 to TRBJ2-7; possibly TRBD2 for D (5 bases). The ends were cut back, 2 bases at V and 6 bases at J, with 11 bases in the middle. The CDR3 is 12 amino acids. Germline CDR1 reads SQVTM; CDR2 reads ANQGSEA. Here the CDR3 reads CSVESTRFEQYF. The CDR3 coding sequence is TGCAGCGTTGAATCCACTAGGTTCGAGCAGTACTTC.

The V call is TRBV4-3, the J call TRBJ2-7, with D perhaps matching TRBD1 or TRBD2 (5 bases each). Trimming left V 3 bases short and J 6 bases short, with 9 bases between. The germline V gene has CDR1 LGHNA and CDR2 YSLEER. This CDR3 spans 12 amino acids. The CDR3 bases are TGCGCCAGCAGCCACGGGGCGTCCGAGCAGTACTTC. It encodes CASSHGASEQYF.

This clonotype has only a few counts. This chain connects TRBV13 to TRBJ2-5, with D tentatively TRBD1 (5 bases). Trimming left V 1 base short and J 3 bases short, with 12 bases between. There are 15 residues in the CDR3. Germline V lookup: CDR1 PRHDT, CDR2 FYEKMQ (reference sequence). The CDR3 nucleotides are TGTGCCAGCAGCTTAGTGGGGCAGGCTGAAGAGACCCAGTACTTC. This translates into CASSLVGQAEETQYF.

This clonotype was seen ten or more times. The gene calls are TRBV12-3 or TRBV12-4 and TRBJ1-1; possible D gene TRBD1, 5 bases. CDR3 length: 13 residues. The germline V and J ends were trimmed by 6 bases and 3 bases, with 11 bases remaining between them. CDR3 loop: CASSTGPDTEAFF. Here the CDR3 DNA reads TGTGCCAGCAGCACGGGGCCGGACACTGAAGCTTTCTTT.

This clonotype was seen many times. V usage is TRBV12-3 or TRBV12-4 and J usage is TRBJ2-3, with D unclear. V lost 5 bases and J lost 2, with 2 bases in between. This CDR3 has 11 amino acids. The CDR3 nucleotides are TGTGCCAGCAGTCACACAGATACGCAGTATTTT. Its protein product is CASSHTDTQYF.

Note on this clonotype: Mismatch with germline at one junction end may stem from a read error. This chain joins TRBV11-2 and TRBJ2-5; TRBD2 might be the D (5 bases). The CDR3 sequence is 11 residues long. The germline gives CDR1 SGHAT, CDR2 FQNNGV. CDR3 bases: TGTGCCAGCAGCTCACCACTAGGAGTGGCCTTC. It codes for CASSSPLGVAF.

This CDR3 reads CASSLTGSPDTQYF. The CDR3 nucleotides are TGTGCCAGCAGCCTGACAGGGTCTCCTGATACGCAGTATTTT. This chain connects TRBV11-2 to TRBJ2-3, with TRBD1 matching 7 bases. Unmatched junction bases numbered 8, after V lost 5 bases and J lost 6 bases. Germline CDR1 reads SGHAT; CDR2 reads FQNNGV. This CDR3 contains 14 residues.

The rearrangement joins TRBV12-3 or TRBV12-4 to TRBJ2-1; D call uncertain. With 1 base removed from V and 6 bases from J, the gap between germline ends came to 13 bases. The CDR3 is 15 residues long. The CDR3 coding sequence is TGTGCCAGCAGTTTAGTCCGACATGATCGCAATGAGCAGTTCTTC. This encodes CASSLVRHDRNEQFF.

This clonotype turned up a few times. The CDR3 DNA is TGTGCCAGCAGTTACTCGGTGGTCGGTGGCAATGAGCAGTTCTTC. It encodes CASSYSVVGGNEQFF. The chain recombines TRBV6-2 or TRBV6-3 with TRBJ2-1; no clear D. This CDR3 contains 15 residues. V lost 0 bases and J lost 6, with 12 bases in between. Germline V gene data show CDR1 as MNHEY and CDR2 as SVGEGT.

This clonotype has more than one count but fewer than ten. This chain links TRBV10-1 with TRBJ2-7; D is undetermined. There are 13 residues in the CDR3. Germline V gene lookup returns CDR1 WNHNN and CDR2 SYGVQD (reference sequence). With 0 bases removed from V and 5 bases from J, the gap between germline ends came to 8 bases. The CDR3 DNA reads TGCGCCAGCAGTGAGTCTTTAGCAGACGAGCAGTACTTC. Translating it yields CASSESLADEQYF.

V and J are TRBV4-1 and TRBJ2-1, with 12 nucleotides matching TRBD2. Germline V gene sequence: CDR1 MGHRA, CDR2 YSYEKL. The length of the CDR3 is 16 residues. V shed 1 base, J shed 8 bases, and the junction held 6 bases outside the gene matches. CDR3: CASSQAPSGGAYEQFF. The CDR3 DNA reads TGCGCCAGCAGCCAAGCCCCTAGCGGGGGGGCTTATGAGCAGTTCTTC.